This T cell receptor beta chain was found in a study of blood T cell repertoires in COVID-19 (dated by TCRdb to about 2020). For context, the study as a whole: The collaborator samples originated in the United States, Italy and Spain and spanned the acute and convalescent phases of COVID-19. The prospective study material was composed of cDNA or gDNA derived from T cells, B-cell-depleted T cells, or PBMCs. Deeply sampled blood TCRbeta repertoires from subjects exposed to, actively infected with, or recovered from COVID-19 were included in the dataset. A freely available public database, intended as a resource for researchers studying the immune response to SARS-CoV-2, is where the repertoires were released. The samples were drawn from two sources: the first 160 participants of the ongoing ImmuneRACE study, and 1,200 or so subjects contributed by 6 global collaborators. A de-identified subject ID, COVID-19 status, age in years and sex were almost always included in the sample metadata. HLA class I and class II types, where available, came from metadata supplied by the sample provider rather than from assay-based typing. The investigation overall reported the following: Clinical and demographic metadata were provided uncurated, with the amount varying by source and participant.

In Seattle, one collaborating source enrolled patients while the infection was active and tracked those patients longitudinally over the course of disease. Each collaborating institution followed its own protocols to collect whole blood in K2EDTA tubes. For TCRbeta analysis, collaborators shipped samples in one of three forms: frozen whole blood, isolated PBMCs, or DNA extracted from either of those sample types. In this sample, this clone turned up a few times. What this receptor recognizes is not known. Per-base qualities were not stored, and no clone one base away is much larger. The immunoSEQ Assay, a bias-controlled multiplex PCR, was used to amplify TCRbeta CDR3 regions from genomic DNA. From the authors' description of their analysis: The number of nucleated cells in each sample was estimated by amplification of reference gene primers within the assay. Sequence reads were collapsed and filtered to measure the absolute abundance of every unique TCRbeta CDR3 rearrangement. For each sample, productive Simpson clonality was calculated as the square root of Simpson's diversity index over productive rearrangements. The clones in this table, taken by TCRdb from immuneACCESS, are in-frame only. Not every clone is retained; where verified, under half of the shortfall comes from an unresolved V gene, and the cause of the rest is unknown. The V and J calls and clone size come from that table; D and trimming were worked out from the DNA. Present in this sample are about 200,000 clones, about 85% of which were seen just once. The ten biggest clones cover 0.85% to 0.95% of the sample.

From the germline V gene (reference sequence), CDR1 is MNHEY and CDR2 is SMNVEV. Inclusive of the bounding cysteine and phenylalanine, the CDR3 is 16 residues long. CDR3 DNA only is kept here, 48 bases in frame from base 1. V is clipped by 6 bases and J by 3 bases, and the sequence between their germline boundaries is 20 bases long. The sequencing input was peripheral blood. The chain employs TRBV27 and TRBJ1-2; confidence is insufficient to name the D gene. The receptor was derived from a man in his 60s with COVID-19, enrolled during active disease. CDR3 reads: CASRRSMGGRYYGYTF. The nucleotide sequence reads TGTGCCAGCAGACGCTCTATGGGAGGGCGCTACTATGGCTACACCTTC.